This TCR beta chain was recovered during a study of CD8+CD57+ T cells in acquired aplastic anemia. Study overall: Sorted CD4+ and CD8+ cells yielded DNA averaging around 3.2 ug. General study points: In common between the patients and the controls were twenty-nine CD8+ CDR3 sequences.

Patients included in sequencing had previously demonstrated CD8+CD57+ cell expansion by flow cytometry. Genomic DNA templated the TCR beta VDJ and CDR3 profiling. In TCRdb, the reads were re-called with MiXCR into one record per CDR3 protein. The sample has under 200,000 distinct CDR3 sequences, approximately 50% seen once. After removal of 8 bases from V and 4 bases from J, the junction contained 6 bases not matched to a gene. This CDR3 contains 14 residues. CDR1 and CDR2 (germline): DFQATT, SNEGSKA (reference sequence). This clonotype was counted once. The target antigen is unknown. This chain links TRBV20-1 with TRBJ2-3; 13 bases match TRBD2. The origin of this receptor is a human donor with aplastic anemia. The sample taken for sequencing was sorted CD4+, CD8+, or CD8+CD57+ T cells (not recorded which) from PBMCs. The CDR3 region has the DNA TGCAGTCCGCCGGGACTAGCGGGACCAGATACGCAGTATTTT. Amino acid sequence: CSPPGLAGPDTQYF.